This entry describes one TCR beta chain. These data come from a study of blood T cell repertoires in COVID-19. Study background: Sample material is recorded as cDNA or gDNA derived from T cells, B-cell-depleted T cells, or PBMCs.

Assay: immunoSEQ multiplex PCR; the TCRdb copy retains only in-frame clones and omits some. This table has roughly 260,000 clones, 90% to 95% appearing once. This TCR came from a woman aged 18-35 years who had recovered from COVID-19. Specimen: PBMCs or T cells enriched from blood (not recorded which).

The CDR3 sequence: CASSHRGNTGELFF. Written as DNA, the CDR3 is TGTGCCAGCAGCCATCGGGGGAACACCGGGGAGCTGTTTTTT. The rearrangement joins TRBV5-4 to TRBJ2-2; D perhaps matches TRBD2 (5 bases). V dropped 4 bases and J dropped 1 base, with 8 bases sitting between them. The CDR3 length is 14 residues. Germline V lookup: CDR1 SGHNT, CDR2 YYREEE (reference sequence).